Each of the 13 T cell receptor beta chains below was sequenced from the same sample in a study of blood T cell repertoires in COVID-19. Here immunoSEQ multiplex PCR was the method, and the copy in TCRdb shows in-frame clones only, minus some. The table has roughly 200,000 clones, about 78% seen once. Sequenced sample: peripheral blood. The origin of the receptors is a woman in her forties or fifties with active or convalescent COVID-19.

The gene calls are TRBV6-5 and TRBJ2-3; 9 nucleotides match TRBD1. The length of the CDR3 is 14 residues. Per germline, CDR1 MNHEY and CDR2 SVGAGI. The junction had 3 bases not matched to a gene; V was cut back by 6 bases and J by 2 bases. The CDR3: CASRLQGATDTQYF. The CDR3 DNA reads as TGTGCCAGCAGACTACAGGGGGCCACAGATACGCAGTATTTT.

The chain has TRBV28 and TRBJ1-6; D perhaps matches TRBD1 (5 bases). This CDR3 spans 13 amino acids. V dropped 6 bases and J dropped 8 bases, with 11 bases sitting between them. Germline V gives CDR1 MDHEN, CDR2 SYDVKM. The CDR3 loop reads CASRPARDSPLHF. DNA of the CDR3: TGTGCCAGCAGACCTGCCAGGGATTCACCCCTCCACTTT.

The DNA of the CDR3 is TGTGCCAGCAGTGGACTTTACTACGAGCAGTACTTC. Its translation is CASSGLYYEQYF. V gene TRBV6-7 combines with J gene TRBJ2-7, with a weak D call TRBD2 (5 bases). TRBV6-7 has ORF status, its function being uncertain. This CDR3 is built from 12 residues. With 5 bases removed from V and 3 bases from J, the gap between germline ends came to 8 bases.

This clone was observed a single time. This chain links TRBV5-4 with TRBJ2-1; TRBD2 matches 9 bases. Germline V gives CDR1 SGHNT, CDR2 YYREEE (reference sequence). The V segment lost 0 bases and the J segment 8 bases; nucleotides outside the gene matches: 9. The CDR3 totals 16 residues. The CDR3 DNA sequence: TGTGCCAGCAGCTTGGACGCGGGAGGGCCTAGGGATGAGCAGTTCTTC. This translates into CASSLDAGGPRDEQFF. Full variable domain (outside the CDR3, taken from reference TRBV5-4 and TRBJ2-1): ETGVTQSPTHLIKTRGQQVTLRCSSQSGHNTVSWYQQALGQGPQFIFQYYREEENGRGNFPPRFSGLQFPNYSSELNVNALELDDSALYLCASSLDAGGPRDEQFFGPGTRLTVL.

The CDR3, as DNA: TGTGCCAGCAGCTCCACCGCCCGGAGAGTGGGTTCACCCCTCCACTTT. Protein product: CASSSTARRVGSPLHF. The V and J genes are TRBV7-8 and TRBJ1-6; D is unresolved. CDR1 and CDR2 (germline): SGHVS, FQNEAQ. This CDR3 comprises 16 residues. Trimming stripped 4 bases from V and 9 bases from J, with 19 bases between.

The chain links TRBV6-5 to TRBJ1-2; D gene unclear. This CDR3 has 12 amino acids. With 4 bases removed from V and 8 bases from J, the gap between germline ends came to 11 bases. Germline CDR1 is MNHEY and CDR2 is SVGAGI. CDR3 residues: CASSSKIGGYTF. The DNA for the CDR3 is TGTGCCAGCAGTTCCAAAATCGGGGGCTACACCTTC.

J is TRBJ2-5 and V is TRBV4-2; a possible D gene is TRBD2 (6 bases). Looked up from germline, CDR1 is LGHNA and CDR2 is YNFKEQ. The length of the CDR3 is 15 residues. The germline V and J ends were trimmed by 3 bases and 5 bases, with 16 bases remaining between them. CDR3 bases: TGTGCCAGCAGCCATGGGACTGGGGTCGAGGAGACCCAGTACTTC. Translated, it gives CASSHGTGVEETQYF.

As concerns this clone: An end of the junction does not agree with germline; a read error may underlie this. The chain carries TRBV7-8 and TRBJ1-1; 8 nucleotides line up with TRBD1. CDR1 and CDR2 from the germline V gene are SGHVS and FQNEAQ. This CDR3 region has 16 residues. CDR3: CASSVATRGPNTEAFF. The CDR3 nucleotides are TGTGCCAGCAGCGTAGCTACCAGGGGGCCCAACACTGAAGCTTTCTTT.

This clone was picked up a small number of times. The CDR3 protein is CASSQEGTSGGAWEQFF. CDR3 coding DNA: TGTGCCAGCAGCCAAGAGGGGACTAGCGGGGGGGCATGGGAGCAGTTCTTC. V and J are TRBV4-2 and TRBJ2-1; TRBD2 matches at 16 bases. This CDR3 spans 17 amino acids. Trimming cost V 0 bases and J 10 bases; bases outside gene matches: 6. The germline gives CDR1 LGHNA, CDR2 YNFKEQ.

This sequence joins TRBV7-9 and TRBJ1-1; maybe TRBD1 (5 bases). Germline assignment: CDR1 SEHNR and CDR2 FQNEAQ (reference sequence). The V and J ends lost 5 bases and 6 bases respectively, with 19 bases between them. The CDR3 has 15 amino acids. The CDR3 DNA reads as TGTGCCAGCAGCAGATCGTCGGGGGGTCGGCCTGAAGCTTTCTTT. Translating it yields CASSRSSGGRPEAFF.

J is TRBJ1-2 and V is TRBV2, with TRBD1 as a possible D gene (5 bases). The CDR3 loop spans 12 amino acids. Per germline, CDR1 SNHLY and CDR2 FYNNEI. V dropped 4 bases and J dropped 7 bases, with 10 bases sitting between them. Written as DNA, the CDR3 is TGTGCCAGCAGTGTAACCAGGGTTGGCTACACCTTC. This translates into CASSVTRVGYTF.

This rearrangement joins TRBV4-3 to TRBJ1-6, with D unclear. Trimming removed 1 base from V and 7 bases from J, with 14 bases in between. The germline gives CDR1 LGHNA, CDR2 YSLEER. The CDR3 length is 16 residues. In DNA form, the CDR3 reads TGCGCCAGCAGCCAAGTCTCGAACAGAGCAAATTCACCCCTCCACTTT. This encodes CASSQVSNRANSPLHF.

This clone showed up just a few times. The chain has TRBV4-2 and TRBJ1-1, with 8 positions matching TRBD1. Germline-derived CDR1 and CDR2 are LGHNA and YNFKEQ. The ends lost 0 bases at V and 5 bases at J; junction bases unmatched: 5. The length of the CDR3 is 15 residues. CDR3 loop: CASSQDQGARTEAFF. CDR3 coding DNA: TGTGCCAGCAGCCAAGATCAGGGGGCGCGGACTGAAGCTTTCTTT.